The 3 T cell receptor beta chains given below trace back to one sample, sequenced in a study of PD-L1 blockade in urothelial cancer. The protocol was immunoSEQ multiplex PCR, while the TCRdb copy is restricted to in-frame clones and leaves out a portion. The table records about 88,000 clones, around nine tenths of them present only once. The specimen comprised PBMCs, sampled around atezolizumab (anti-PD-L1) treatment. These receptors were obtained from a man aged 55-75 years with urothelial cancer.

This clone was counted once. CDR3 in DNA: TGTGCCAGCAGCCCAGATAGCGGGAGGGGCGTGGAGACCCAGTACTTC. Translated: CASSPDSGRGVETQYF. This sequence joins TRBV7-2 and TRBJ2-5; 11 bases match TRBD2. CDR3 size: 16 residues. Trimming removed 5 bases from V and 5 bases from J; junction bases left unmatched: 10. Germline V gene sequence: CDR1 SGHTA, CDR2 FQGNSA.

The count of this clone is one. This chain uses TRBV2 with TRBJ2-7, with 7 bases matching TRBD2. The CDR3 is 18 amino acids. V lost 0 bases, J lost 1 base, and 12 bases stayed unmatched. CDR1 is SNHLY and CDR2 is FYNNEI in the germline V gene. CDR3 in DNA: TGTGCCAGCAGTGAAGCGTTTACCCCGGGACTACCTTCCTACGAGCAGTACTTC. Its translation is CASSEAFTPGLPSYEQYF.

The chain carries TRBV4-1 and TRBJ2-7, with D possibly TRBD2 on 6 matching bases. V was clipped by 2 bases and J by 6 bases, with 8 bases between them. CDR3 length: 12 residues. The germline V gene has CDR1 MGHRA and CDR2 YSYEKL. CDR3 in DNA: TGCGCCAGCAGCCAACCCGGGGGCGAGCAGTACTTC. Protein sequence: CASSQPGGEQYF.